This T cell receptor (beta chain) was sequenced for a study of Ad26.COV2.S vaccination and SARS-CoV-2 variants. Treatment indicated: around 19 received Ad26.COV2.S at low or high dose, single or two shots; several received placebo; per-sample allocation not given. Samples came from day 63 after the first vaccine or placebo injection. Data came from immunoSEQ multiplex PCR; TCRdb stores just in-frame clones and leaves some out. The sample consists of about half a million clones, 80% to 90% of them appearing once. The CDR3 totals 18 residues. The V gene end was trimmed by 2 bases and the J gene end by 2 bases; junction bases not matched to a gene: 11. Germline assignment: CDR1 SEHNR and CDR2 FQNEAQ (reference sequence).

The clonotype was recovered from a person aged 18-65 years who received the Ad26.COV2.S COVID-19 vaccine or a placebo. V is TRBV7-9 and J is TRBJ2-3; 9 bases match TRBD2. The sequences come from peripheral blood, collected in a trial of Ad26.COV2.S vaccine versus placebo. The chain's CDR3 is CASSLLWSSGGTTDTQYF. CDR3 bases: TGTGCCAGCAGCTTACTGTGGTCGAGCGGGGGGACCACAGATACGCAGTATTTT.